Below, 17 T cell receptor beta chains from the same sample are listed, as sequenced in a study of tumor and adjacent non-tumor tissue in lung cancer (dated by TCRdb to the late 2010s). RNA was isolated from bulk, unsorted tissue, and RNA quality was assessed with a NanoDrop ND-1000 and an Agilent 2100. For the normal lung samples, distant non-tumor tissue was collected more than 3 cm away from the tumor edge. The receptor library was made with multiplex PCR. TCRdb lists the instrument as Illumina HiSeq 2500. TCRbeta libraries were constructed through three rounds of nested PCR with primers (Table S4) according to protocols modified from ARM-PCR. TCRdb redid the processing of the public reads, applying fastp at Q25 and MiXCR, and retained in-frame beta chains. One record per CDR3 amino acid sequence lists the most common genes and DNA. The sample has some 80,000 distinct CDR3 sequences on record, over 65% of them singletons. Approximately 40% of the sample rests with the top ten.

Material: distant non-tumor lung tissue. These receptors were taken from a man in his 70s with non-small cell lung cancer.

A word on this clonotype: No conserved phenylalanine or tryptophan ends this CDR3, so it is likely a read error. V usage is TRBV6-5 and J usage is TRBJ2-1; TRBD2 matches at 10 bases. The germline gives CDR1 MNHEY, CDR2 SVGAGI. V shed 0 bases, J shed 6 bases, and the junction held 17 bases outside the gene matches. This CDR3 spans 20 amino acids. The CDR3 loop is CASSYSIPGLARVESNEQFI. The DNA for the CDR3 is TGTGCCAGCAGTTACTCGATACCGGGACTAGCGCGAGTGGAATCCAATGAGCAGTTCATC.

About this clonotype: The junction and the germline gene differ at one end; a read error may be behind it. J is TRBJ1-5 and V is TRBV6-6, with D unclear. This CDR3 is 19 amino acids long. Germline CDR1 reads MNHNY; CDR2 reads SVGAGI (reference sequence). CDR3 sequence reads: CASSYPRHGVRVSNHPQHF. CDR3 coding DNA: TGTGCCAGCAGTTACCCCAGACATGGTGTCCGAGTGAGCAATCATCCCCAGCATTTT.

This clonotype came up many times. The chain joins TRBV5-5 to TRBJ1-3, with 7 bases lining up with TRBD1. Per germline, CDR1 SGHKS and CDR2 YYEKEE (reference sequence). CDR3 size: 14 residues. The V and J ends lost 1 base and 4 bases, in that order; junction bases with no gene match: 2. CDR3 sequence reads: CASSLMGQGNTIYF. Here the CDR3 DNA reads TGTGCCAGCAGCTTGATGGGACAGGGAAACACCATATATTTT.

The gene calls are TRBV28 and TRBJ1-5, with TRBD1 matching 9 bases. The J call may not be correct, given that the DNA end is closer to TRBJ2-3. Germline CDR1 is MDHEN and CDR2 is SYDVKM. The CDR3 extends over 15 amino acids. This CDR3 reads CASRAGTGSNQSQYF. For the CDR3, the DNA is TGTGCCAGTAGGGCCGGGACAGGGAGCAATCAGTCCCAGTATTTT.

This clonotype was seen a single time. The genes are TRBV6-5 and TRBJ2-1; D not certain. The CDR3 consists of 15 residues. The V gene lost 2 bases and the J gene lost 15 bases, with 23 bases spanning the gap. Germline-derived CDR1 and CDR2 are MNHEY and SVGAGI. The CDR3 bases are TGTGCCAGCAGTTACCTTGGCGGTGGCGGAATGGTGGCGTTCTTC. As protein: CASSYLGGGGMVAFF.

CDR3 nucleotides: TGTGCCAGCTCAAAGCCTCCGGGACTAGCGGGGGCCACCTACGAGCAGTACTTC. The encoded protein is CASSKPPGLAGATYEQYF. The chain joins TRBV18 to TRBJ2-7; TRBD2 matches 14 bases. The V and J ends lost 5 bases and 2 bases, in that order; junction bases with no gene match: 11. Germline V gene lookup returns CDR1 KGHSH and CDR2 LQKENI. The CDR3 sequence is 18 residues long.

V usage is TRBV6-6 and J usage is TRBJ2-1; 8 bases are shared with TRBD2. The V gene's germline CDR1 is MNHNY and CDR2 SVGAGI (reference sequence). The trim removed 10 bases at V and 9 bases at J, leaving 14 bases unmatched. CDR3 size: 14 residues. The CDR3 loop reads CANIYSGGESEQFF. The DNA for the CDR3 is TGTGCCAACATTTACTCGGGAGGGGAAAGTGAGCAGTTCTTC.

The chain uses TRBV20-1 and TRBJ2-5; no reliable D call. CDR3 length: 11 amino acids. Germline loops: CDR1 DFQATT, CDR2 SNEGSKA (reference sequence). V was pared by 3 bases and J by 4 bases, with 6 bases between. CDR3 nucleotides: TGCAGTGCTAGCTTCGGAGAGACCCAGTACTTC. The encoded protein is CSASFGETQYF.

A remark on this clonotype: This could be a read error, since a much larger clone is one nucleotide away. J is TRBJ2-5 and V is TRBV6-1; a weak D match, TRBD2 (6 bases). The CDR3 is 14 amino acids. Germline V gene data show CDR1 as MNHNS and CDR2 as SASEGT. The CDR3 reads CASSAAHGREIQYF. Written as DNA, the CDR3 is TGTGCCAGCAGCGCAGCTCACGGCCGGGAGATCCAGTACTTC.

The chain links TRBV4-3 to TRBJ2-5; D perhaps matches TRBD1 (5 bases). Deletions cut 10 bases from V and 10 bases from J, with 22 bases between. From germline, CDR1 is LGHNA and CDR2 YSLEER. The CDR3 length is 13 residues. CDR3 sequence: CANNQALQGVQYF. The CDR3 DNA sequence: TGCGCCAACAACCAAGCCCTACAAGGGGTCCAGTACTTC.

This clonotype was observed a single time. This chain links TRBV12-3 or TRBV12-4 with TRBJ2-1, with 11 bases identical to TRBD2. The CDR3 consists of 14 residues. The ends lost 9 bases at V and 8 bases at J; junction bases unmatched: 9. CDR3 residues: CARSLAGGLDEQFF. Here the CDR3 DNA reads TGTGCCAGGAGTCTAGCGGGGGGCTTGGATGAGCAGTTCTTC.

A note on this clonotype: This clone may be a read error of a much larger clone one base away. The CDR3 here is CASSHPGLAGGPSKNEQFF. The CDR3 DNA sequence: TGCGCCAGCAGCCATCCGGGACTAGCGGGGGGGCCAAGTAAAAATGAGCAGTTCTTC. This chain links TRBV4-1 with TRBJ2-1; the match to TRBD2 covers 16 bases. The CDR3 extends over 19 amino acids. V lost 3 bases to trimming and J lost 7 bases; unmatched junction nucleotides: 12. The germline V gene has CDR1 MGHRA and CDR2 YSYEKL.

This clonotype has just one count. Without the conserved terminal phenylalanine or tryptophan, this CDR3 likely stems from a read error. CDR3: CASGPNPEDQYY. In DNA, the CDR3 is TGTGCTAGTGGCCCAAACCCGGAGGATCAGTACTAC. The chain couples TRBV12-5 to TRBJ2-7, with D perhaps TRBD2 (5 bases). The CDR3 loop spans 12 amino acids. V was cut by 6 bases and J by 10 bases, with 16 bases left in between. Germline CDR1 reads LGHNT; CDR2 reads FRNRAP.

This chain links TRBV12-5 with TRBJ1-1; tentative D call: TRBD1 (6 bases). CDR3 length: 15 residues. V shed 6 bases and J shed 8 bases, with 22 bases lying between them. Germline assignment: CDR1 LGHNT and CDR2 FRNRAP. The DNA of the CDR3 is TGTGCTAGTGGACACGGGACACCCAATAGGAAGGAAGCTTTCTTT. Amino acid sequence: CASGHGTPNRKEAFF. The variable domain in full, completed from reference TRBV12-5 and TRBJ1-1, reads DARVTQTPRHKVTEMGQEVTMRCQPILGHNTVFWYRQTMMQGLELLAYFRNRAPLDDSGMPKDRFSAEMPDATLATLKIQPSEPRDSAVYFCASGHGTPNRKEAFFGQGTRLTVV.

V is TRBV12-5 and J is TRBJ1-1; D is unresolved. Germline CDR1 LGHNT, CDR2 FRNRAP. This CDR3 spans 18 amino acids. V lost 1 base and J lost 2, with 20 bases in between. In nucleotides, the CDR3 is TGTGCTAGTGGTTTGGCCTTCTCCCGGGTCGGAGGAAACACTGAAGCTTTCTTT. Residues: CASGLAFSRVGGNTEAFF.

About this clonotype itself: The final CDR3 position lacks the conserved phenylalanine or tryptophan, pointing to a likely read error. The CDR3 here is CASSKGVEGGTEAFP. The CDR3 nucleotides read TGTGCCAGCAGCAAGGGGGTTGAGGGTGGTACTGAAGCTTTCCCT. V is TRBV4-2 and J is TRBJ1-1; weak D call: TRBD1 (6 bases). V was clipped by 5 bases and J by 5 bases, with 18 bases between them. The germline gives CDR1 LGHNA, CDR2 YNFKEQ. The CDR3 runs 15 residues.

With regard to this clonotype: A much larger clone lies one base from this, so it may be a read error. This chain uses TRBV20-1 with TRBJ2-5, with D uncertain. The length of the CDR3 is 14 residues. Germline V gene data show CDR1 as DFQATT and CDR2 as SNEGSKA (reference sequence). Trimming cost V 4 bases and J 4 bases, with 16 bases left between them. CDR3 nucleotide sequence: TGCAGTGCTAAACCGGACCCGGCGAGAGAGACCCAGTACTTC. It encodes CSAKPDPARETQYF.